Shown below are 9 T cell receptor beta chains from a single sample sequenced in a study of post-analysis software for immune sequencing data. Study-wide results and caveats: Included in a set of five TRBV segments more frequent in patients than controls were TRBV5-6, TRBV5-1 and TRBV20-1.

Unique molecular identifiers featured in each of the TCR beta cDNA libraries. TCRdb fed the PCR reads into MiXCR, producing one record per CDR3 protein. The sample yields hundreds of thousands of distinct CDR3 sequences, 53% seen once. These TCRs' antigens remain unknown. Sequencing was carried out using blood. These receptors all come from a girl aged 10 to 17 with multiple sclerosis.

This clonotype was counted a few times. The junction shows a germline mismatch at one end, possibly a read error. The V gene is TRBV7-7, the J gene TRBJ2-1, with 9 bases matching TRBD2. The J call is in doubt because the DNA end fits TRBJ2-7 better. The length of the CDR3 is 14 residues. The germline V gene encodes CDR1 SSHAT and CDR2 FNYEAQ (reference sequence). The CDR3 DNA is TGTGCTAGCAGCTTAGGAAGCGGGAGGAATGAGCAGTACTTC. This encodes CASSLGSGRNEQYF.

This rearrangement joins TRBV3-1 to TRBJ1-2, with 9 bases identical to TRBD1. CDR1 is LGHDT, CDR2 YNNKEL, per germline (reference sequence). With 4 bases clipped from V and 7 bases from J, the junction kept 7 bases outside the gene matches. This CDR3 is 14 amino acids long. This chain's CDR3 is CASSPRTGVVGYTF. For the CDR3, the DNA is TGTGCCAGCAGCCCCCGGACAGGGGTTGTTGGCTACACCTTC.

As for this clonotype: A much larger clone differs from this one at a single base, so this may be a read error. J is TRBJ2-7 and V is TRBV4-1; D is undetermined. With 3 bases removed from V and 0 bases from J, the gap between germline ends came to 15 bases. Germline CDR1 MGHRA, CDR2 YSYEKL. This CDR3 is built from 16 residues. The CDR3 region is CASSHSSPRSSYEQYF. CDR3 bases: TGCGCCAGCAGCCATAGTTCCCCGAGGAGCTCCTACGAGCAGTACTTC.

The chain couples TRBV9 to TRBJ1-1; 7 positions match TRBD1. The CDR3 runs to 14 residues. V shed 0 bases, J shed 7 bases, and the junction held 6 bases outside the gene matches. Germline V gene data show CDR1 as SGDLS and CDR2 as YYNGEE. The CDR3 DNA reads as TGTGCCAGCAGCGTAGGACAGGGCGGCGGTGAAGCTTTCTTT. Protein: CASSVGQGGGEAFF.

This clonotype was counted a single time. This chain links TRBV6-6 with TRBJ2-3; a possible D gene is TRBD1 (6 bases). Trimming removed 4 bases from V and 3 bases from J, with 17 bases in between. The germline V gene has CDR1 MNHNY and CDR2 SVGAGI (reference sequence). The CDR3 length is 16 residues. In DNA, the CDR3 is TGTGCCAGCAGTTCGAGCCGGGACATCTCGACAGATACGCAGTATTTT. This sequence encodes CASSSSRDISTDTQYF.

Remarks on this clonotype: Being one base from a much bigger clone, this may be a read error. This chain connects TRBV7-6 to TRBJ1-1; D is uncertain. The germline V gene has CDR1 SGHVS and CDR2 FNYEAQ. V shed 3 bases and J shed 1 base, with 6 bases lying between them. CDR3 length: 13 residues. The CDR3 nucleotides read TGTGCCAGCAGCTTCGGGGAGAACACTGAAGCTTTCTTT. As protein: CASSFGENTEAFF.

The V and J genes are TRBV5-1 and TRBJ2-5; D is possibly TRBD2 (6 bases). Trimming took 2 bases from V and 1 from J, leaving 18 bases between them. This CDR3 has 17 residues. From germline, CDR1 is SGHRS and CDR2 YFSETQ. CDR3 protein: CASSLGRSSGSQETQYF. The DNA for the CDR3 is TGCGCCAGCAGCTTAGGAAGGAGTAGCGGCTCCCAAGAGACCCAGTACTTC.

This clonotype came up a few times. The chain employs TRBV12-3 or TRBV12-4 and TRBJ2-5; no firm D call. This CDR3 comprises 13 residues. Deletions cut 2 bases from V and 5 bases from J, with 9 bases between. DNA for the CDR3: TGTGCCAGCAGTTTATGGCCTTGGGAGACCCAGTACTTC. This codes for CASSLWPWETQYF.

This chain's CDR3 is CASSYPKGGASYEQYF. The DNA of the CDR3 is TGTGCCAGCAGTTACCCTAAGGGTGGGGCCTCCTACGAGCAGTACTTC. The chain carries TRBV6-6 and TRBJ2-7, with D possibly being TRBD1 (5 bases). Trimming shortened V by 2 bases and J by 0 bases, and 14 bases separated the two germline ends. The V gene's germline CDR1 is MNHNY and CDR2 SVGAGI (reference sequence). This CDR3 has 16 residues.